The source of this T cell receptor (beta chain) is a study of cytomegalovirus exposure and HLA in healthy donors. This PCR relied on a set of 60 Vbeta primers and 13 Jbeta primers. The repertoire was sequenced with immunoSEQ multiplex PCR; TCRdb's copy has only in-frame clones and lacks some. Of roughly 290,000 clones listed, around 90% were seen once; the top ten hold about 2%. This clone has only one observation. The specimen sequenced was PBMCs. This TCR derives from a young woman in good health and CMV-seronegative.

CDR3 amino acids: CASSLRLAGDTDTQYF. CDR3 DNA sequence: TGTGCCAGCAGCTTACGACTAGCGGGGGACACAGATACGCAGTATTTT. The rearrangement joins TRBV7-2 to TRBJ2-3, with TRBD2 identical over 12 bases. The CDR3 is 16 amino acids. Germline CDR1 is SGHTA and CDR2 is FQGNSA. Trimming cost V 2 bases and J 2 bases; bases outside gene matches: 2. Full variable domain (rest looked up from reference TRBV7-2 and TRBJ2-3): GAGVSQSPSNKVTEKGKDVELRCDPISGHTALYWYRQSLGQGLEFLIYFQGNSAPDKSGLPSDRFSAERTGGSVSTLTIQRTQQEDSAVYLCASSLRLAGDTDTQYFGPGTRLTVL.